The 21 T cell receptor beta chains below all came from one sample that was sequenced in a study of early T cells in non-severe SARS-CoV-2 infection (dated by TCRdb to the early 2020s). Libraries were constructed by 5' RACE. TCRdb shows the sequencer as NextSeq 500. Clones were called with MiXCR by TCRdb after fastp trimmed the public reads at Q25, and only in-frame beta chains were retained. Each record represents a unique CDR3 protein, reported with the most common genes and DNA among its rows. The sample profile shows about 70,000 distinct CDR3 sequences; around 12% of them were found once. The ten most abundant clones make up over 0.95% of the sample. The sequenced sample consisted of whole blood. These receptors originate from an adult who was a healthcare worker with PCR-confirmed SARS-CoV-2 infection or an uninfected control (not recorded which).

This clonotype was seen at least ten times. The rearrangement uses TRBV7-2 and TRBJ1-3; TRBD1 matches at 7 bases. Germline values: CDR1 SGHTA, CDR2 FQGNSA. The CDR3 has 15 amino acids. V dropped 4 bases and J dropped 5; count of bases not matched to a gene: 8. The CDR3 sequence is CASSWDSEIRNTIYF. CDR3 nucleotide sequence: TGTGCCAGCAGCTGGGACAGTGAGATCCGAAACACCATATATTTT.

This clonotype was detected many times. The V call is TRBV29-1, the J call TRBJ2-2; D unresolved. CDR1 SQVTM and CDR2 ANQGSEA come from the germline V gene. V was trimmed by 4 bases and J by 8 bases, leaving 23 bases between them. This CDR3 region has 16 residues. CDR3 sequence reads: CSVATGSPRIKGELFF. In nucleotides, the CDR3 is TGCAGCGTTGCTACCGGGTCCCCCCGAATTAAAGGGGAGCTGTTTTTT.

This clonotype was counted many times. This CDR3 reads CASSLSIRGEEQFF. The CDR3 nucleotides are TGTGCCAGCAGTTTATCGATCAGGGGAGAGGAGCAGTTCTTC. This chain uses TRBV27 with TRBJ2-1; a possible D gene is TRBD1 (6 bases). V was pared by 0 bases and J by 10 bases, with 13 bases between. CDR1 MNHEY and CDR2 SMNVEV come from the germline V gene (reference sequence). The CDR3 runs to 14 residues.

Many counts were recorded for this clonotype. V usage is TRBV3-1 and J usage is TRBJ2-5; D unresolved. The length of the CDR3 is 15 residues. Germline V lookup: CDR1 LGHDT, CDR2 YNNKEL (reference sequence). Between the trimmed V and J ends, which lost 0 bases and 3 bases, there was a span of 11 bases. This chain's CDR3 is CASSQDLRAEETQYF. CDR3 DNA: TGTGCCAGCAGCCAAGATCTCCGGGCAGAAGAGACCCAGTACTTC.

This clonotype was seen at least ten times. The chain links TRBV20-1 to TRBJ2-2; 9 bases align to TRBD1. Germline V gene sequence: CDR1 DFQATT, CDR2 SNEGSKA (reference sequence). The CDR3 sequence is 15 residues long. The V and J ends lost 6 bases and 2 bases, in that order; junction bases with no gene match: 7. CDR3 region: CSATGTGLNTGELFF. CDR3 DNA: TGCAGTGCCACTGGGACAGGGCTAAACACCGGGGAGCTGTTTTTT.

This clonotype occurred many times. The V and J genes are TRBV20-1 and TRBJ1-1; D is perhaps TRBD1 (5 bases). CDR1 and CDR2 (germline): DFQATT, SNEGSKA (reference sequence). V lost 4 bases and J lost 0, with 6 bases in between. CDR3 length: 12 residues. The CDR3 coding sequence is TGCAGTGCTATACAGGTGAACACTGAAGCTTTCTTT. Amino acids: CSAIQVNTEAFF.

This clonotype was observed at least ten times. The chain employs TRBV5-4 and TRBJ2-1, with TRBD1 identical over 7 bases. V lost 0 bases to trimming and J lost 0 bases; unmatched junction nucleotides: 0. The CDR3 consists of 15 residues. CDR1 and CDR2 from the germline V gene are SGHNT and YYREEE (reference sequence). The CDR3 sequence is CASSLDRGSYNEQFF. In nucleotides, the CDR3 is TGTGCCAGCAGCTTGGACAGGGGCTCCTACAATGAGCAGTTCTTC.

Many counts were recorded for this clonotype. CDR3 nucleotides: TGTGCCAGCAGCTCCACCACCGGGACTAGCGGGGGGTGGGACAATGAGCAGTTCTTC. It encodes CASSSTTGTSGGWDNEQFF. The chain combines TRBV7-9 with TRBJ2-1; TRBD2 matches at 15 bases. Germline CDR1 SEHNR, CDR2 FQNEAQ (reference sequence). This CDR3 has 19 amino acids. V shed 4 bases and J 5 bases; nucleotides not matched to a gene: 12.

The table lists this clonotype with many counts. J is TRBJ2-2 and V is TRBV20-1; D is perhaps TRBD2 (5 bases). The CDR3 sequence is 12 residues long. The germline V gene encodes CDR1 DFQATT and CDR2 SNEGSKA (reference sequence). This CDR3 reads CSLAGRTGELFF. Here the CDR3 DNA reads TGCAGCCTGGCGGGCCGCACCGGGGAGCTGTTTTTT.

This clonotype showed up many times. The chain combines TRBV3-1 with TRBJ2-1; 9 bases align to TRBD1. The CDR3 extends over 13 amino acids. The V segment lost 4 bases and the J segment 5 bases; nucleotides outside the gene matches: 0. The germline gives CDR1 LGHDT, CDR2 YNNKEL (reference sequence). CDR3 sequence reads: CASSRTGDNEQFF. CDR3 bases: TGTGCCAGCAGCCGGACAGGGGACAATGAGCAGTTCTTC.

This clonotype was counted many times. DNA of the CDR3: TGTGCCAGTAACACCCGGACAGGGGATCATGAGCAGTTCTTC. The encoded protein is CASNTRTGDHEQFF. This chain links TRBV19 with TRBJ2-1, with 9 bases matching TRBD1. V lost 7 bases to trimming and J lost 8 bases; unmatched junction nucleotides: 9. Germline values: CDR1 LNHDA, CDR2 SQIVND (reference sequence). The CDR3 totals 14 residues.

The chain employs TRBV20-1 and TRBJ2-2; weak D call: TRBD2 (5 bases). The germline V gene encodes CDR1 DFQATT and CDR2 SNEGSKA (reference sequence). The germline V and J ends were trimmed by 6 bases and 3 bases, with 17 bases remaining between them. This CDR3 comprises 15 residues. The CDR3 nucleotides read TGCAGTGCCGTACCCGGGGTCCTTTACACCGGGGAGCTGTTTTTT. Translating gives CSAVPGVLYTGELFF.

This clonotype was seen many times. This chain links TRBV12-3 or TRBV12-4 with TRBJ2-7, with D perhaps TRBD1 (8 bases). Trimming stripped 4 bases from V and 2 bases from J, with 12 bases between. The CDR3 sequence is 14 residues long. In nucleotides, the CDR3 is TGTGCCAGCAGTTCACAGGGGGGGGCCTACGAGCAGTACTTC. Translation: CASSSQGGAYEQYF.

This clonotype was counted many times. The rearrangement joins TRBV7-9 to TRBJ2-1, with a tentative D call TRBD1 (6 bases). Per the germline V gene, CDR1 is SEHNR and CDR2 is FQNEAQ (reference sequence). The CDR3 is 17 residues long. Trimming pared 4 bases from V and 0 bases from J, leaving 16 bases between. Here the CDR3 reads CASSSSDSPSSYNEQFF. The CDR3 bases are TGTGCCAGCAGCTCGTCGGACAGCCCAAGCTCCTACAATGAGCAGTTCTTC.

The chain combines TRBV28 with TRBJ1-5; D remains ambiguous. Germline V gives CDR1 MDHEN, CDR2 SYDVKM. This CDR3 has 12 residues. Deletions cut 7 bases from V and 6 bases from J, with 10 bases between. CDR3 in amino acids: CASKAQLQPQHF. In DNA, the CDR3 is TGTGCCAGCAAGGCGCAGCTTCAGCCCCAGCATTTT.

This clonotype was seen many times. The chain combines TRBV7-2 with TRBJ2-7; no clear D gene. With 3 bases removed from V and 2 bases from J, the gap between germline ends came to 11 bases. Germline V gives CDR1 SGHTA, CDR2 FQGNSA. The CDR3 loop spans 14 amino acids. The CDR3 coding sequence is TGTGCCAGCAGCTTTCATGGCCTAACCTACGAGCAGTACTTC. Residues: CASSFHGLTYEQYF.

The sample holds many counts of this clonotype. This sequence joins TRBV27 and TRBJ2-2; D remains unclear. The CDR3 has 12 residues. CDR1 is MNHEY and CDR2 is SMNVEV in the germline V gene (reference sequence). The ends were cut back, 4 bases at V and 2 bases at J, with 2 bases in the middle. DNA of the CDR3: TGTGCCAGCAGTTATAACACCGGGGAGCTGTTTTTT. Its translation is CASSYNTGELFF.

Ten or more counts support this clonotype. The chain is built from TRBV12-5 and TRBJ1-2; D remains ambiguous. From germline, CDR1 is LGHNT and CDR2 FRNRAP. The CDR3 length is 13 residues. With 1 base removed from V and 7 bases from J, the gap between germline ends came to 10 bases. CDR3 in DNA: TGTGCTAGTGGTTTGGATTGGGAGCGTGGCTACACCTTC. It translates to CASGLDWERGYTF.

This clonotype was observed many times. The rearrangement joins TRBV27 to TRBJ2-1, with 9 nucleotides matching TRBD1. This CDR3 comprises 17 residues. The V gene end was trimmed by 5 bases and the J gene end by 10 bases; junction bases not matched to a gene: 18. Germline-derived CDR1 and CDR2 are MNHEY and SMNVEV (reference sequence). The CDR3: CASSPSTTGTGRREQFF. The CDR3 coding sequence is TGTGCCAGCAGTCCTTCCACCACTGGGACAGGGAGGAGAGAGCAGTTCTTC.

In its sample, this clonotype was seen many times. The chain has TRBV6-4 and TRBJ2-3; TRBD1 might be the D (5 bases). The germline gives CDR1 MRHNA, CDR2 SNTAGT. V was clipped by 3 bases and J by 1 base, with 5 bases between them. The CDR3 spans 13 residues. The CDR3 bases are TGTGCCAGCAGTGAACAGGGCACAGATACGCAGTATTTT. It is translated as CASSEQGTDTQYF.

This clonotype was found many times. V is TRBV27 and J is TRBJ2-7; D is possibly TRBD2 (6 bases). V lost 3 bases and J lost 2, with 11 bases in between. This CDR3 region has 14 residues. Germline V gene sequence: CDR1 MNHEY, CDR2 SMNVEV (reference sequence). CDR3 sequence: CASSLSGGTYEQYF. CDR3 DNA: TGTGCCAGCAGTTTGTCCGGGGGTACCTACGAGCAGTACTTC.